The T cell receptor beta chain described here comes from a study of control samples from healthy donors and cancer patients. TCRdb's copy holds only in-frame clones and misses some; the assay was immunoSEQ multiplex PCR. Altogether under 150,000 clones are present, approximately 94% being singletons, with the ten largest covering about 3.6%. V dropped 6 bases and J dropped 4; count of bases not matched to a gene: 5. This CDR3 has 13 residues. CDR1 MNHNY and CDR2 SVGAGI come from the germline V gene (reference sequence). This clone has a single count. The sequence came from a man younger than 40 in good health. Material for sequencing was blood. The chain carries TRBV6-6 and TRBJ1-2, with 7 positions matching TRBD1. The CDR3 is CASSPGQVYGYTF. The CDR3 DNA reads TGTGCCAGCAGCCCCGGACAGGTCTATGGCTACACCTTC.